Below, 20 T cell receptor beta chains from the same sample are listed, as sequenced in a study of shared clonotypes between healthy human individuals. Using immunoSEQ multiplex PCR, the repertoire was profiled, and TCRdb retains in-frame clones only, with some absent. The table lists more than 2 million clones, 85% to 95% of them singletons. Sample: naive CD4+ T cells sorted from blood. Subset here: CD45RA+ positively selected. The receptors shown here come from a man between 18 and 35 years old in good health.

The chain is built from TRBV4-3 and TRBJ2-3; 12 bases match TRBD2. With 4 bases clipped from V and 6 bases from J, the junction kept 8 bases outside the gene matches. The CDR3 runs to 16 residues. Looked up from germline, CDR1 is LGHNA and CDR2 is YSLEER. The CDR3 here is CASSRMTSGSGDTQYF. The CDR3 DNA follows: TGCGCCAGCAGCCGAATGACTAGCGGGAGCGGGGATACGCAGTATTTT.

V gene TRBV30 combines with J gene TRBJ1-5; tentative D call: TRBD1 (5 bases). The CDR3 extends over 16 amino acids. V was pared by 2 bases and J by 2 bases, with 16 bases between. Looked up from germline, CDR1 is GTSNPN and CDR2 is SVGIG (reference sequence). Here the CDR3 DNA reads TGTGCCTGGAGTCCCCCCGGAAGCAGGGGCAATCAGCCCCAGCATTTT. This encodes CAWSPPGSRGNQPQHF.

This clone has a single count. The rearrangement links TRBV7-2 to TRBJ2-3; D gene unclear. Germline V lookup: CDR1 SGHTA, CDR2 FQGNSA. The CDR3 totals 11 residues. V dropped 6 bases and J dropped 12 bases, with 13 bases sitting between them. CDR3 in amino acids: CASSSLTDQYF. The CDR3, as DNA: TGTGCCAGCAGTTCTCTTACGGATCAGTATTTT.

This clone appeared a single time. The chain is built from TRBV14 and TRBJ2-7; 8 bases are shared with TRBD1. The CDR3 length is 14 residues. Germline V gives CDR1 SGHDN, CDR2 FVKESK. V shed 1 base and J 3 bases; nucleotides not matched to a gene: 2. DNA for the CDR3: TGTGCCAGCAGCCAAGGGACAGGGCGCTACGAGCAGTACTTC. It codes for CASSQGTGRYEQYF.

The rearrangement links TRBV4-3 to TRBJ1-1, with 7 bases identical to TRBD1. The V gene's germline CDR1 is LGHNA and CDR2 YSLEER. The ends lost 0 bases at V and 12 bases at J; junction bases unmatched: 10. This CDR3 has 14 amino acids. The CDR3 loop is CASSQESGGTETFF. The CDR3 nucleotides are TGCGCCAGCAGCCAAGAAAGCGGAGGGACAGAAACTTTCTTT.

Comment on this clone: Distinct nucleotide sequences in the sample also encode this CDR3. This sequence joins TRBV10-3 and TRBJ2-7; 7 bases line up with TRBD1. This CDR3 comprises 13 residues. The ends lost 8 bases at V and 3 bases at J; junction bases unmatched: 7. The germline V gene has CDR1 ENHRY and CDR2 SYGVKD. CDR3 nucleotides: TGTGCCATCTCGGCAGGGGGATTCTACGAGCAGTACTTC. This translates into CAISAGGFYEQYF.

The chain couples TRBV18 to TRBJ1-6; 11 nucleotides match TRBD1. This CDR3 spans 19 amino acids. After removal of 2 bases from V and 9 bases from J, the junction contained 15 bases not matched to a gene. The germline CDR1 and CDR2 sequences are KGHSH and LQKENI. This CDR3 reads CASSPFSIWDRGKGSPLHF. In DNA, the CDR3 is TGTGCCAGCTCACCATTTTCGATATGGGACAGGGGGAAGGGTTCACCCCTCCACTTT. Based on the CDR3 plus reference TRBV18 and TRBJ1-6, the full variable domain is NAGVMQNPRHLVRRRGQEARLRCSPMKGHSHVYWYRQLPEEGLKFMVYLQKENIIDESGMPKERFSAEFPKEGPSILRIQQVVRGDSAAYFCASSPFSIWDRGKGSPLHFGNGTRLTVT.

The genes are TRBV25-1 and TRBJ2-1; possibly TRBD2 for D (6 bases). The CDR3 extends over 17 amino acids. Trimming took 2 bases from V and 0 from J, leaving 14 bases between them. In germline, CDR1 is MGHDK, CDR2 SYGVNS. CDR3 sequence reads: CASSERSGLSSYNEQFF. The CDR3 DNA sequence: TGTGCCAGCAGTGAAAGGAGCGGGCTAAGCTCCTACAATGAGCAGTTCTTC.

As for this clone: Different DNA sequences within this sample yield the same CDR3. J is TRBJ1-5 and V is TRBV6-6, with 10 positions matching TRBD1. The ends lost 8 bases at V and 1 base at J; junction bases unmatched: 2. The germline V gene encodes CDR1 MNHNY and CDR2 SVGAGI (reference sequence). CDR3 length: 14 residues. CDR3 sequence: CASRTGGSNQPQHF. The CDR3 DNA is TGTGCCAGCCGGACAGGGGGAAGCAATCAGCCCCAGCATTTT.

V gene TRBV2 combines with J gene TRBJ1-1; D is ambiguous. Trimming took off 0 bases at V and 1 base at J, with 9 bases between the two ends. This CDR3 contains 15 residues. Germline V gives CDR1 SNHLY, CDR2 FYNNEI. The CDR3 nucleotides are TGTGCCAGCAGTGAAGCGCCGGGATGGAACACTGAAGCTTTCTTT. It translates to CASSEAPGWNTEAFF. Full variable domain (remainder filled in from reference TRBV2 and TRBJ1-1): EPEVTQTPSHQVTQMGQEVILRCVPISNHLYFYWYRQILGQKVEFLVSFYNNEISEKSEIFDDQFSVERPDGSNFTLKIRSTKLEDSAMYFCASSEAPGWNTEAFFGQGTRLTVV.

The V gene is TRBV19, the J gene TRBJ1-6, with a weak D call TRBD1 (5 bases). There are 13 residues in the CDR3. The ends were cut back, 9 bases at V and 10 bases at J, with 16 bases in the middle. Germline loops: CDR1 LNHDA, CDR2 SQIVND (reference sequence). The CDR3 here is CASARDALSPLHF. The DNA of the CDR3 is TGTGCCAGCGCCCGGGACGCCTTATCACCCCTCCACTTT.

This sequence joins TRBV29-1 and TRBJ2-3; 12 bases align to TRBD2. Trimming removed 5 bases from V and 5 bases from J; junction bases left unmatched: 8. The CDR3 spans 15 residues. Per germline, CDR1 SQVTM and CDR2 ANQGSEA. CDR3 coding DNA: TGCAGCGTTACGACTAGCGGGAGTTCTGGAGATACGCAGTATTTT. This translates into CSVTTSGSSGDTQYF.

V and J are TRBV7-6 and TRBJ2-3, with D unclear. Germline V gene sequence: CDR1 SGHVS, CDR2 FNYEAQ. V dropped 1 base and J dropped 0 bases, with 11 bases sitting between them. This CDR3 is built from 16 residues. The CDR3 reads CASSLGDLRSTDTQYF. The DNA for the CDR3 is TGTGCCAGCAGCTTAGGTGACCTCAGGAGCACAGATACGCAGTATTTT.

The V and J genes are TRBV11-2 and TRBJ1-2; D is unclear. Germline V gives CDR1 SGHAT, CDR2 FQNNGV. V was pared by 0 bases and J by 8 bases, with 16 bases between. The CDR3 runs 15 residues. As DNA, the CDR3 is TGTGCCAGCAGCTTAGATCGGGGTGATACTTGGGGCTACACCTTC. Translation: CASSLDRGDTWGYTF.

CDR3 sequence: CAISEGGGPTYEQYF. The CDR3 nucleotides are TGTGCCATCAGTGAGGGCGGGGGCCCGACCTACGAGCAGTACTTC. The J gene is TRBJ2-7, the V gene TRBV10-3, with TRBD2 as a possible D gene (7 bases). V shed 2 bases and J shed 2 bases, with 13 bases lying between them. Germline CDR1 reads ENHRY; CDR2 reads SYGVKD. The CDR3 has 15 amino acids.

This chain links TRBV11-2 with TRBJ1-2, with 8 bases matching TRBD1. Germline values: CDR1 SGHAT, CDR2 FQNNGV. V lost 1 base, J lost 7 bases, and 5 bases stayed unmatched. The CDR3 sequence is 14 residues long. CDR3 residues: CASSLVRGQSGYTF. As DNA, the CDR3 is TGTGCCAGCAGCTTAGTCAGGGGGCAGTCTGGCTACACCTTC. The whole variable domain, remainder taken from reference TRBV11-2 and TRBJ1-2, is EAGVAQSPRYKIIEKRQSVAFWCNPISGHATLYWYQQILGQGPKLLIQFQNNGVVDDSQLPKDRFSAERLKGVDSTLKIQPAKLEDSAVYLCASSLVRGQSGYTFGSGTRLTVV.

The count of this clone is one. Other nucleotide sequences in the sample specify the same CDR3. The gene calls are TRBV7-2 and TRBJ2-7; 9 nucleotides align to TRBD2. J lost 0 bases, V lost 1 base, and 7 bases had no gene match. The CDR3 is 17 amino acids. Germline CDR1 and CDR2: SGHTA and FQGNSA. DNA for the CDR3: TGTGCCAGCAGCTTAGTAGGCCTAGCGGGGAGCTCCTACGAGCAGTACTTC. It specifies CASSLVGLAGSSYEQYF.

This chain's CDR3 is CASSQKDRAGNTIYF. The CDR3 DNA reads as TGTGCCAGCAGTCAGAAGGACAGGGCTGGAAACACCATATATTTT. The V and J genes are TRBV6-6 and TRBJ1-3, with 8 nucleotides matching TRBD1. V dropped 5 bases and J dropped 2; count of bases not matched to a gene: 5. CDR1 MNHNY and CDR2 SVGAGI come from the germline V gene (reference sequence). The CDR3 has 15 amino acids.

The chain combines TRBV10-1 with TRBJ1-1; possibly TRBD1 for D (5 bases). The CDR3 is made up of 13 amino acids. The ends were cut back, 3 bases at V and 7 bases at J, with 12 bases in the middle. CDR1 is WNHNN, CDR2 SYGVQD, per germline (reference sequence). CDR3 sequence reads: CASSDYGAGEAFF. CDR3 nucleotides: TGCGCCAGCAGTGATTATGGGGCGGGTGAAGCTTTCTTT.

The V and J genes are TRBV7-9 and TRBJ2-7, with a tentative D call TRBD1 (6 bases). The CDR3 runs 15 residues. V lost 5 bases and J 2 bases, leaving 16 bases between the germline ends. Germline assignment: CDR1 SEHNR and CDR2 FQNEAQ (reference sequence). CDR3 sequence reads: CASSPTGRTTYEQYF. CDR3 DNA sequence: TGTGCCAGCAGCCCAACAGGGAGAACTACCTACGAGCAGTACTTC.